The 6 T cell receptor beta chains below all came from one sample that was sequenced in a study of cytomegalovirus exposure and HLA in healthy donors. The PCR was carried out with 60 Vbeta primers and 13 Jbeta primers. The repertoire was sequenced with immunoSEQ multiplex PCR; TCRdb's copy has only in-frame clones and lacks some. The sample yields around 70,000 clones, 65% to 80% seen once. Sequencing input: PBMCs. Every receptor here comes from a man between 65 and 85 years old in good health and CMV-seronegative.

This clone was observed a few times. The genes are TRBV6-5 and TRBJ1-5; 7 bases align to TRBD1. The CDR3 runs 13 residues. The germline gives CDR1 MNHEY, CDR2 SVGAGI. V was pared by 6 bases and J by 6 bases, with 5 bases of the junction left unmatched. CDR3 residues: CASRQGGRQPQHF. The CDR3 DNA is TGTGCCAGCAGACAAGGGGGCCGTCAGCCCCAGCATTTT.

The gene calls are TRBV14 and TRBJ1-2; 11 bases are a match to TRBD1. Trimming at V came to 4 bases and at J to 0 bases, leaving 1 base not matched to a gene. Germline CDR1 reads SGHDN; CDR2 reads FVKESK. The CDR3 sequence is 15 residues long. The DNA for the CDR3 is TGTGCCAGCAGCCGGGACAGGGGGGCTAACTATGGCTACACCTTC. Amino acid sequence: CASSRDRGANYGYTF.

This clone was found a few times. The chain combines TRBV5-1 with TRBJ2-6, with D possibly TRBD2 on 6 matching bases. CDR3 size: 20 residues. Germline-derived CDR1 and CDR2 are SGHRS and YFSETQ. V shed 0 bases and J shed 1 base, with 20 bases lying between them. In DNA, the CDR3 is TGCGCCAGCAGCTTGGTGCGTGGGGGGACGGAACGATCTGGGGCCAACGTCCTGACTTTC. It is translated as CASSLVRGGTERSGANVLTF.

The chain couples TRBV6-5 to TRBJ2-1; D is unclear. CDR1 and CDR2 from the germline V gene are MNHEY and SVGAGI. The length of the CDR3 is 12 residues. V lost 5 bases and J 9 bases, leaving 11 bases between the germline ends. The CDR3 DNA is TGTGCCAGCAGTGGAAATTGGGCTGAGCAGTTCTTC. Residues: CASSGNWAEQFF.

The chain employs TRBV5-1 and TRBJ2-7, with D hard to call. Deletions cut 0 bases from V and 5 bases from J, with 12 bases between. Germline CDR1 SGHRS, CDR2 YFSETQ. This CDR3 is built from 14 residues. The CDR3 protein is CASSLAGSVDEQYF. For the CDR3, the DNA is TGCGCCAGCAGCTTGGCCGGTTCGGTGGACGAGCAGTACTTC.

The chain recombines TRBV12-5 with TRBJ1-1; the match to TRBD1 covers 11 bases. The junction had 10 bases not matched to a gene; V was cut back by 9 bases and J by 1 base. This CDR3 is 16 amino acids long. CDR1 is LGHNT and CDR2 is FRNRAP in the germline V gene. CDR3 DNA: TGTGCTAGCGCAAGAGGGACAGGGGGAACGAACACTGAAGCTTTCTTT. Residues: CASARGTGGTNTEAFF.